This T cell receptor (beta chain) was observed in a study of T cell responses to AZD1222 COVID-19 vaccine. With respect to this clone: The antigen is undetermined.

The ends lost 3 bases at V and 4 bases at J; junction bases unmatched: 10. Germline V gene sequence: CDR1 LGHNA, CDR2 YNFKEQ. The CDR3 runs to 18 residues. Sequencing used immunoSEQ multiplex PCR; TCRdb keeps in-frame clones, though not all of them. Of around 180,000 clones in the sample, 88% are singletons; the top ten hold approximately 26%. Points from the study as a whole: Only a handful of AZD1222 recipients tested seropositive at baseline. Elevations in Spike-specific TCR breadth and depth followed administration of two AZD1222 doses.

This chain uses TRBV4-2 with TRBJ2-7; 15 bases fit TRBD2. The sample in question was peripheral blood, obtained 28 days after the second AZD1222 dose. This receptor was taken from an adult who received the AZD1222 COVID-19 vaccine. The CDR3 protein is CASSHSGTSGRSAYEQYF. DNA of the CDR3: TGTGCCAGCAGCCACTCCGGGACTAGCGGGAGGAGCGCGTACGAGCAGTACTTC.